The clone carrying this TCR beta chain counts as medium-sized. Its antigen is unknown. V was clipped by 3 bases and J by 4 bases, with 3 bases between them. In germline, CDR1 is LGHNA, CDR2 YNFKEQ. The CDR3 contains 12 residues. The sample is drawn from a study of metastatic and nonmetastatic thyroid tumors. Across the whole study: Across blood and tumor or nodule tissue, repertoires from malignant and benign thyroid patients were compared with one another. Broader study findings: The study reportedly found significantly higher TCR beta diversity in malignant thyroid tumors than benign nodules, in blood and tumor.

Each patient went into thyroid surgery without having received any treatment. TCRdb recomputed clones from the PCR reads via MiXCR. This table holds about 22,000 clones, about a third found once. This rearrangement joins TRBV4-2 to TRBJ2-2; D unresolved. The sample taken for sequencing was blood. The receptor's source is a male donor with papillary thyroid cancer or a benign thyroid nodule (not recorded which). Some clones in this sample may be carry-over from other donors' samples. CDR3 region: CASSQPTGELFF. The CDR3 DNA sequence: TGTGCCAGCAGCCAGCCCACCGGGGAGCTGTTTTTT.